Following are 11 T cell receptor beta chains from one sample sequenced in a study of shared clonotypes between healthy human individuals. Assay used: immunoSEQ multiplex PCR; TCRdb lists only in-frame clones, some missing. The table records over 2 million clones, 85% to 95% of them present only once. Material: naive CD4+ T cells sorted from blood. Stated subset: CD45RA+ positively selected. Every receptor here comes from a young man in good health.

This chain connects TRBV2 to TRBJ1-5, with D hard to call. With 0 bases removed from V and 0 bases from J, the gap between germline ends came to 15 bases. The CDR3 contains 18 residues. The germline CDR1 and CDR2 sequences are SNHLY and FYNNEI. The CDR3 DNA reads as TGTGCCAGCAGTGAAGCGCCCCGACCCCTATATAGCAATCAGCCCCAGCATTTT. Translation: CASSEAPRPLYSNQPQHF.

The genes are TRBV5-6 and TRBJ2-2, with unresolved D. Per germline, CDR1 SGHDT and CDR2 YYEEEE. Trimming pared 0 bases from V and 2 bases from J, leaving 5 bases between. This CDR3 region has 14 residues. The CDR3 region is CASSLAFNTGELFF. In nucleotides, the CDR3 is TGTGCCAGCAGCTTGGCTTTCAACACCGGGGAGCTGTTTTTT.

A note on this clone: Other DNA sequences in this sample translate to the same CDR3. This chain connects TRBV7-2 to TRBJ2-3, with 12 nucleotides matching TRBD2. V shed 3 bases and J 0 bases; nucleotides not matched to a gene: 1. This CDR3 spans 16 amino acids. CDR1 SGHTA and CDR2 FQGNSA come from the germline V gene. CDR3 nucleotides: TGTGCCAGCAGCTTGCTAGCGGGAGGGAGCACAGATACGCAGTATTTT. Its protein is CASSLLAGGSTDTQYF.

Comment on this clone: It may be a read error: a sequence one base away is much more abundant. Different DNA sequences within this sample yield the same CDR3. V and J are TRBV7-9 and TRBJ2-7; TRBD2 aligns across 10 bases. Per the germline V gene, CDR1 is SEHNR and CDR2 is FQNEAQ (reference sequence). CDR3 length: 13 residues. The CDR3 sequence: CASSLAGAYEQYF. The CDR3 DNA reads TGTGCCAGCAGCCTAGCGGGGGCCTACGAGCAGTACTTC.

This rearrangement joins TRBV5-1 to TRBJ1-5, with 9 bases fitting TRBD1. The CDR3 sequence is 17 residues long. CDR1 SGHRS and CDR2 YFSETQ come from the germline V gene. J lost 3 bases, V lost 4 bases, and 11 bases had no gene match. In nucleotides, the CDR3 is TGCGCCAGCAGCGGGACAGGGAATATACCCCCCAATCAGCCCCAGCATTTT. Its protein is CASSGTGNIPPNQPQHF. Drawing the rest from reference TRBV5-1 and TRBJ1-5, the complete variable domain is KAGVTQTPRYLIKTRGQQVTLSCSPISGHRSVSWYQQTPGQGLQFLFEYFSETQRNKGNFPGRFSGRQFSNSRSEMNVSTLELGDSALYLCASSGTGNIPPNQPQHFGDGTRLSIL.

The chain employs TRBV7-2 and TRBJ2-7; D is unresolved. The CDR3 is made up of 13 amino acids. Germline lookup yields CDR1 SGHTA and CDR2 FQGNSA. V lost 5 bases, J lost 5 bases, and 13 bases lay in between. The CDR3 coding sequence is TGTGCCAGCAGCCCCTACCTGGGGAACGAGCAGTACTTC. Its translation: CASSPYLGNEQYF.

The V and J genes are TRBV5-1 and TRBJ2-3; 10 positions match TRBD2. Trimming took 2 bases from V and 3 from J; bases not matched to a gene: 3. Per the germline V gene, CDR1 is SGHRS and CDR2 is YFSETQ. CDR3 length equals 15 residues. CDR3 loop: CASSFTSGVTDTQYF. For the CDR3, the DNA is TGCGCCAGCAGCTTTACTAGCGGGGTTACAGATACGCAGTATTTT.

This clone has only one observation. The chain employs TRBV12-1 and TRBJ1-6. TRBV12-1 is assigned pseudogene status. The CDR3 has 16 residues. The CDR3 nucleotides read TGTGCCAGCAGCTTATATCCTAGCTCCTATAATTCACCCCTCCACTTT. Protein product: CASSLYPSSYNSPLHF.

This chain joins TRBV19 and TRBJ1-5; 9 nucleotides align to TRBD1. The ends lost 10 bases at V and 2 bases at J; junction bases unmatched: 9. This CDR3 region has 15 residues. Germline loops: CDR1 LNHDA, CDR2 SQIVND (reference sequence). DNA for the CDR3: TGTGCCACCCACTCACAGGGGGCAGGCAATCAGCCCCAGCATTTT. This sequence encodes CATHSQGAGNQPQHF.

The chain has TRBV7-9 and TRBJ1-1; D possibly corresponds to TRBD1 (5 bases). Germline CDR1 SEHNR, CDR2 FQNEAQ (reference sequence). The CDR3 has 14 amino acids. Trimming pared 5 bases from V and 1 base from J, leaving 11 bases between. The CDR3 sequence is CASSQGASNTEAFF. DNA of the CDR3: TGTGCCAGCAGCCAAGGGGCCTCGAACACTGAAGCTTTCTTT.

As DNA, the CDR3 is TGTGCCAGCTCACCACAGGGGGCGCCCCTCGGCGAGCAGTACTTC. The encoded protein is CASSPQGAPLGEQYF. The rearrangement uses TRBV18 and TRBJ2-7; TRBD1 matches 7 bases. The V gene's germline CDR1 is KGHSH and CDR2 LQKENI. This CDR3 has 15 amino acids. J lost 6 bases, V lost 1 base, and 9 bases had no gene match.